A single sample is the source of the 10 T cell receptor beta chains below, sequenced in a study of cytomegalovirus exposure and HLA in healthy donors. In the PCR, 60 Vbeta and 13 Jbeta primers were used. Data came from immunoSEQ multiplex PCR; TCRdb stores just in-frame clones and leaves some out. The sample contains about 140,000 clones, approximately 82% of which appear only once. The sequenced sample consisted of PBMCs. Receptors were obtained from a man aged 35 to 55 in good health and CMV-seronegative.

The sample holds a few counts of this clone. V gene TRBV2 combines with J gene TRBJ1-1, with no clear D. Germline values: CDR1 SNHLY, CDR2 FYNNEI. The CDR3 spans 12 residues. V lost 9 bases and J lost 2, with 10 bases in between. CDR3 residues: CARATGNTEAFF. DNA for the CDR3: TGTGCCAGGGCGACTGGAAACACTGAAGCTTTCTTT.

The V gene is TRBV4-3, the J gene TRBJ2-1; 10 bases are shared with TRBD2. The CDR3 spans 21 residues. V trimming: 1 base; J trimming: 0 bases; junction bases outside the gene matches: 15. Germline V CDR1 and CDR2: LGHNA, YSLEER. Here the CDR3 reads CASSQVSNSGGAHSSYNEQFF. The CDR3 DNA is TGCGCCAGCAGCCAAGTGTCTAACAGCGGGGGGGCTCACAGCTCCTACAATGAGCAGTTCTTC.

The rearrangement joins TRBV5-4 to TRBJ2-7; 8 nucleotides line up with TRBD2. Losses at the gene ends were 3 bases for V and 0 bases for J; bases not matched to a gene: 11. The CDR3 is 17 amino acids. Per the germline V gene, CDR1 is SGHNT and CDR2 is YYREEE (reference sequence). CDR3: CASSSDVAGRYSYEQYF. As DNA, the CDR3 is TGTGCCAGCAGCTCGGACGTAGCGGGGCGCTACTCCTACGAGCAGTACTTC.

The table lists this clone with a few counts. The V gene is TRBV5-1, the J gene TRBJ1-1, with D maybe TRBD1 (5 bases). The germline V and J ends were trimmed by 5 bases and 11 bases, with 7 bases remaining between them. The germline V gene has CDR1 SGHRS and CDR2 YFSETQ. CDR3 length: 9 residues. CDR3 in amino acids: CASSPGAFF. CDR3 in DNA: TGCGCCAGCAGTCCAGGGGCTTTCTTT.

The chain employs TRBV27 and TRBJ2-3; weak D call: TRBD1 (6 bases). The ends were cut back, 3 bases at V and 4 bases at J, with 17 bases in the middle. Germline V lookup: CDR1 MNHEY, CDR2 SMNVEV (reference sequence). The length of the CDR3 is 16 residues. CDR3 sequence (DNA): TGTGCCAGCAGTTTCGGACAGCAATTCCTCCCAGATACGCAGTATTTT. Residues: CASSFGQQFLPDTQYF.

The V and J genes are TRBV5-4 and TRBJ1-1; 7 bases match TRBD1. This CDR3 has 13 residues. Per the germline V gene, CDR1 is SGHNT and CDR2 is YYREEE (reference sequence). Trimming removed 0 bases from V and 10 bases from J; junction bases left unmatched: 6. The CDR3 sequence is CASSLGGQVRAFF. The DNA of the CDR3 is TGTGCCAGCAGCTTGGGAGGACAGGTTCGAGCTTTCTTT. The variable domain in full, with the rest retrieved from reference TRBV5-4 and TRBJ1-1, is ETGVTQSPTHLIKTRGQQVTLRCSSQSGHNTVSWYQQALGQGPQFIFQYYREEENGRGNFPPRFSGLQFPNYSSELNVNALELDDSALYLCASSLGGQVRAFFGQGTRLTVV.

The chain has TRBV21-1 and TRBJ2-3; the DNA was not compared with TRBD2, the D call given in the table. TRBV21-1 is marked as a pseudogene. This CDR3 contains 13 residues. CDR3 nucleotides: TGTGCCAGCAGCCATCGGGGAAGGAGGGCGCAGTATTTT. The encoded protein is CASSHRGRRAQYF.

The J gene is TRBJ1-1, the V gene TRBV6-4; 9 positions agree with TRBD1. This CDR3 contains 14 residues. The J segment lost 6 bases and the V segment lost 5 bases, leaving 7 bases of the junction unmatched. The germline V gene has CDR1 MRHNA and CDR2 SNTAGT. The CDR3, as DNA: TGTGCCAGCAGTCAACGGACAGGGGACGCTGAAGCTTTCTTT. This translates into CASSQRTGDAEAFF.

On this clone: The germline gene is not matched at one end of the junction; a read error may be the cause. The rearrangement links TRBV2 to TRBJ1-6, with 7 nucleotides matching TRBD1. The CDR3 is 16 residues long. Germline V gene data show CDR1 as SNHLY and CDR2 as FYNNEI. In DNA, the CDR3 is TGTGCCAGCAGTGAAGAGGCAGGGGGTTATAATTCACCCCCCCACTTT. Encoded protein: CASSEEAGGYNSPPHF. The full variable domain, in which reference TRBV2 and TRBJ1-6 provide the parts outside the CDR3, is EPEVTQTPSHQVTQMGQEVILRCVPISNHLYFYWYRQILGQKVEFLVSFYNNEISEKSEIFDDQFSVERPDGSNFTLKIRSTKLEDSAMYFCASSEEAGGYNSPPHFGNGTRLTVT.

The chain links TRBV5-1 to TRBJ1-1; D is possibly TRBD1 (6 bases). Per the germline V gene, CDR1 is SGHRS and CDR2 is YFSETQ. Trimming shortened V by 4 bases and J by 4 bases, and 17 bases separated the two germline ends. The CDR3 covers 15 residues. CDR3 nucleotides: TGCGCCAGCAGCGCGGACAGTCCGGAGGTCACTGAAGCTTTCTTT. Its translation is CASSADSPEVTEAFF.